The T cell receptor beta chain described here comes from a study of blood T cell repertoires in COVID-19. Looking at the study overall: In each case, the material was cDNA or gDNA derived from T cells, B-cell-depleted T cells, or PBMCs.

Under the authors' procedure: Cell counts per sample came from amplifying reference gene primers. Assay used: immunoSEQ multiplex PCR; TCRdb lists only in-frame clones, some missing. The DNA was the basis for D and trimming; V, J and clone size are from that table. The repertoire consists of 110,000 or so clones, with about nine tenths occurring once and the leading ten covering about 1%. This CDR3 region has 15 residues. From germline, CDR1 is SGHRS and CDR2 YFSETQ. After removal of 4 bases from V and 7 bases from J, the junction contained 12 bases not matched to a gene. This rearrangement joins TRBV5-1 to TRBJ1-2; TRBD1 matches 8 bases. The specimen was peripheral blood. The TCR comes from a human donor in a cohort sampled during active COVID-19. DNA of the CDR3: TGCGCCAGCAGCGGAGGACAGGGCGCTTGGGGTGGCTACACCTTC. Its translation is CASSGGQGAWGGYTF.